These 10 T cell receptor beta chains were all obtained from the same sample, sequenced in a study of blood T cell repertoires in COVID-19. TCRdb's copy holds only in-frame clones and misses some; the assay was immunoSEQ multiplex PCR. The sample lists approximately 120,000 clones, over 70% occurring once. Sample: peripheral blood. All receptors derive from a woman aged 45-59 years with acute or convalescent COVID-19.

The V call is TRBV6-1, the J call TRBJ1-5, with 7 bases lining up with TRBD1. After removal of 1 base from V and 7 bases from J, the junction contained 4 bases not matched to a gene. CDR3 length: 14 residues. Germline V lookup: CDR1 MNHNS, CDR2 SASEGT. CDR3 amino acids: CASSEGGRGQPQHF. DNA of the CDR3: TGTGCCAGCAGTGAAGGAGGCAGGGGGCAGCCCCAGCATTTT.

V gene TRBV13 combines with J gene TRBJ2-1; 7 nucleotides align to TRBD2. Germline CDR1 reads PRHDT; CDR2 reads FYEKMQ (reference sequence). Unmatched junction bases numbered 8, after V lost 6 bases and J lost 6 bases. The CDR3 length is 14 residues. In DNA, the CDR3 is TGTGCCAGCAGGAGCCCTAGCGGCCTCAATGAGCAGTTCTTC. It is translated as CASRSPSGLNEQFF.

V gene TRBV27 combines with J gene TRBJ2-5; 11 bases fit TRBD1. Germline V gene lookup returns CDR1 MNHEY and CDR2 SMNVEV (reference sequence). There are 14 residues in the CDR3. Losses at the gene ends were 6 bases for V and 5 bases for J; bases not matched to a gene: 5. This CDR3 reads CASRRGQGEETQYF. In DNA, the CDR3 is TGTGCCAGCAGGAGGGGACAGGGGGAGGAGACCCAGTACTTC.

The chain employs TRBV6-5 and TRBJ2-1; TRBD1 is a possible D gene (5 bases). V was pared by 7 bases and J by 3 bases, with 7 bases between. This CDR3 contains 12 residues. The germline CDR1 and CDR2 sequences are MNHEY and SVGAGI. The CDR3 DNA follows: TGTGCCAGCACCGACAGCTACAATGAGCAGTTCTTC. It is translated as CASTDSYNEQFF.

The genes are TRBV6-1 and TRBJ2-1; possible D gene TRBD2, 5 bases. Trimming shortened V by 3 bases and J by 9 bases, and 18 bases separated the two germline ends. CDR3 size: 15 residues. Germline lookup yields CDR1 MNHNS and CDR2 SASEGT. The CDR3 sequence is CASSDVLASAGEQFF. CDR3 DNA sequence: TGTGCCAGCAGTGACGTTTTAGCCTCCGCGGGTGAGCAGTTCTTC.

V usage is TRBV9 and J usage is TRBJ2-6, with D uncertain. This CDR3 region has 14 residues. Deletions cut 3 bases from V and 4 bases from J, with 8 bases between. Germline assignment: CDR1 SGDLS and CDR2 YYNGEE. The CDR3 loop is CASSGLRGANVLTF. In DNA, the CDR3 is TGTGCCAGCAGCGGTCTGAGAGGGGCCAACGTCCTGACTTTC.

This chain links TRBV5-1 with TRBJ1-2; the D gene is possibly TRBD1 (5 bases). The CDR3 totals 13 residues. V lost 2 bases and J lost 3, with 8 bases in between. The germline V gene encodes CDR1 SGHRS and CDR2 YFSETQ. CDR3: CASSFGGDYGYTF. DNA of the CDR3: TGCGCCAGCAGCTTCGGAGGGGACTATGGCTACACCTTC.

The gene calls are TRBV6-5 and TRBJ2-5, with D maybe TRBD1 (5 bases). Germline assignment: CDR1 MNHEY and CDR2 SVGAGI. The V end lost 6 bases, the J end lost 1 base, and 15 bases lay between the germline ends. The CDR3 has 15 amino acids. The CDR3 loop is CASSSTKRGQETQYF. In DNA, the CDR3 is TGTGCCAGCAGCTCTACTAAAAGGGGCCAAGAGACCCAGTACTTC.

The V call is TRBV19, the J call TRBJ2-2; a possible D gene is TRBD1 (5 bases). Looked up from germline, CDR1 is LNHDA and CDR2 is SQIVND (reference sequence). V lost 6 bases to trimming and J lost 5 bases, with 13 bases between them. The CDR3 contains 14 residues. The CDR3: CASRGDPYTGELFF. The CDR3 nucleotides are TGTGCCAGTAGAGGGGATCCGTATACCGGGGAGCTGTTTTTT.

The CDR3: CASSILAGNDNEQFF. As DNA, the CDR3 is TGTGCCAGCAGCATACTAGCGGGAAACGACAATGAGCAGTTCTTC. V is TRBV11-2 and J is TRBJ2-1; 10 nucleotides line up with TRBD2. The length of the CDR3 is 15 residues. CDR1 is SGHAT and CDR2 is FQNNGV in the germline V gene. J gave up 5 bases and V 5 bases, and 6 bases lay outside the gene matches. Complete variable domain (other parts from reference TRBV11-2 and TRBJ2-1): EAGVAQSPRYKIIEKRQSVAFWCNPISGHATLYWYQQILGQGPKLLIQFQNNGVVDDSQLPKDRFSAERLKGVDSTLKIQPAKLEDSAVYLCASSILAGNDNEQFFGPGTRLTVL.